This TCR beta chain derives from a study of post-analysis software for immune sequencing data. This CDR3 region has 13 residues. The germline gives CDR1 DFQATT, CDR2 SNEGSKA (reference sequence). Sequencing libraries made from TCR beta cDNA carried unique molecular identifiers. Via MiXCR, TCRdb re-called the PCR reads, giving one row per CDR3 protein. The table shows under 200,000 distinct CDR3 sequences, with about 37% occurring only once. The sample in question was blood, obtained after autologous hematopoietic stem cell transplantation. The gene calls are TRBV20-1 and TRBJ2-7; 9 nucleotides line up with TRBD1. The clonotype comes from a girl under 18 with multiple sclerosis. CDR3 nucleotides: TGCAGCACGCCGGGACAGGGTATCTACGAGCAGTACTTC. It codes for CSTPGQGIYEQYF.